A selection of T cell receptor beta chains follows, all from one sample in a study of shared clonotypes between healthy human individuals. Assay used: immunoSEQ multiplex PCR; TCRdb lists only in-frame clones, some missing. Of approximately 2.3 million clones listed, roughly 93% were seen once; the top ten hold 0.35% to 0.45%. The sequenced sample consisted of naive CD4+ T cells from PBMCs. These receptors were taken from a man aged 18 to 30 in good health. Some clones in this sample may be carry-over from other donors' samples. The CDR3 runs from the conserved cysteine through the conserved F or W. A D gene is named only where the DNA matches it firmly. Size tells how often a clone was seen (once, few, many) or the class of an expanded clone, and some rows leave it out.

j_gene: TRBJ1-1
abundance: -
d_gene: TRBD1
v_gene: TRBV14
CDR3nt: TGTGCCAGCAGCTGGGGACAGGGGGAGATGAACACTGAAGCTTTCTTT
CDR3aa: CASSWGQGEMNTEAFF

j_gene: TRBJ2-1
abundance: -
d_gene: TRBD2
v_gene: TRBV7-6
CDR3nt: TGTGCCAGCAGCTTAGAGGTAGCGGGAGGGCCTACAGGCATCAGGAATGAGCAGTTCTTC
CDR3aa: CASSLEVAGGPTGIRNEQFF

j_gene: TRBJ1-5
abundance: -
d_gene: -
v_gene: TRBV5-8
CDR3nt: TGTGCCAGCAGCTGGTGGCCCAGGGCCGTTCAGCCCCAGCATTTT
CDR3aa: CASSWWPRAVQPQHF

j_gene: TRBJ2-1
abundance: -
d_gene: -
v_gene: TRBV29-1
CDR3nt: TGCAGCGCCAATGGGGGCAGGGAAGGGAATGAGCAGTTCTTC
CDR3aa: CSANGGREGNEQFF

j_gene: TRBJ2-3
abundance: -
d_gene: -
v_gene: TRBV7-3
CDR3nt: TGTGCCAGCAGCCTGCTCGGGACCACAGATACGCAGTATTTT
CDR3aa: CASSLLGTTDTQYF

j_gene: TRBJ2-1
abundance: -
d_gene: TRBD2
v_gene: TRBV10-3
CDR3nt: TGTGCCATCAGTGAGCCCGGTTTAGCGGGAGGTTACAATGAGCAGTTCTTC
CDR3aa: CAISEPGLAGGYNEQFF

j_gene: TRBJ2-3
abundance: -
d_gene: -
v_gene: TRBV25-1
CDR3nt: TGTGCCAGCAGTGACACGGGGGGCCCAGGGGATACGCAGTATTTT
CDR3aa: CASSDTGGPGDTQYF

j_gene: TRBJ1-3
abundance: -
d_gene: -
v_gene: TRBV11-2
CDR3nt: TGTGCCAGCAGCTTCGACGGACGGTCTGGAAACACCATATATTTT
CDR3aa: CASSFDGRSGNTIYF

j_gene: TRBJ1-5
abundance: -
d_gene: -
v_gene: TRBV15
CDR3nt: TGTGCCACCAGCACGAGGGGGCAGCCCCAGCATTTT
CDR3aa: CATSTRGQPQHF

j_gene: TRBJ1-1
abundance: -
d_gene: TRBD1
v_gene: TRBV30
CDR3nt: TGTGCCTGGAGTCGTGGGGACAGAAATATGAACACTGAAGCTTTCTTT
CDR3aa: CAWSRGDRNMNTEAFF

j_gene: TRBJ2-5
abundance: -
d_gene: -
v_gene: TRBV9
CDR3nt: TGTGCCAGCAGCGTAGCCCAGGGCGGTGAGGAGACCCAGTACTTC
CDR3aa: CASSVAQGGEETQYF

j_gene: TRBJ1-5
abundance: -
d_gene: -
v_gene: TRBV11-2
CDR3nt: TGTGCCAGCAGCTTAGGTGGACGGGGGGCGATTCAGCCCCAGCATTTT
CDR3aa: CASSLGGRGAIQPQHF

j_gene: TRBJ1-2
abundance: -
d_gene: -
v_gene: TRBV14
CDR3nt: TGTGCCAGCAGCCAAGTCCGGGACCGGCAGGGCTACACCTTC
CDR3aa: CASSQVRDRQGYTF

j_gene: TRBJ2-1
abundance: -
d_gene: -
v_gene: TRBV9
CDR3nt: TGTGCCAGCAGCCGACAGAGCTCCTACAATGAGCAGTTCTTC
CDR3aa: CASSRQSSYNEQFF

j_gene: TRBJ1-2
abundance: -
d_gene: -
v_gene: TRBV9
CDR3nt: TGTGCCAGCAGCGTATTTGGGCACTATGGCTACACCTTC
CDR3aa: CASSVFGHYGYTF

j_gene: TRBJ2-1
abundance: -
d_gene: TRBD2
v_gene: TRBV9
CDR3nt: TGTGCCAGCAGCGTAGAACTAGCGGGAGTTTATGAGCAGTTCTTC
CDR3aa: CASSVELAGVYEQFF

j_gene: TRBJ1-1
abundance: -
d_gene: -
v_gene: TRBV7-9
CDR3nt: TGTGCCAGCAGCTTAGGGGTCGTGGGAGCCCCGGAGGCTTTCTTT
CDR3aa: CASSLGVVGAPEAFF

j_gene: TRBJ1-1
abundance: -
d_gene: -
v_gene: TRBV19
CDR3nt: TGTGCCAGTAGAGCGGTCGGACGGAGTGAAGCTTTCTTT
CDR3aa: CASRAVGRSEAFF

j_gene: TRBJ2-5
abundance: -
d_gene: -
v_gene: TRBV2
CDR3nt: TGTGCCAGCAGTGAAGAGATAGAAGAGACCCAGTACTTC
CDR3aa: CASSEEIEETQYF

j_gene: TRBJ1-4
abundance: few
d_gene: -
v_gene: TRBV11-1
CDR3nt: TGTGCCAGCAGCCCCGCACGACTCCAAGGAAAACTGTTTTTT
CDR3aa: CASSPARLQGKLFF